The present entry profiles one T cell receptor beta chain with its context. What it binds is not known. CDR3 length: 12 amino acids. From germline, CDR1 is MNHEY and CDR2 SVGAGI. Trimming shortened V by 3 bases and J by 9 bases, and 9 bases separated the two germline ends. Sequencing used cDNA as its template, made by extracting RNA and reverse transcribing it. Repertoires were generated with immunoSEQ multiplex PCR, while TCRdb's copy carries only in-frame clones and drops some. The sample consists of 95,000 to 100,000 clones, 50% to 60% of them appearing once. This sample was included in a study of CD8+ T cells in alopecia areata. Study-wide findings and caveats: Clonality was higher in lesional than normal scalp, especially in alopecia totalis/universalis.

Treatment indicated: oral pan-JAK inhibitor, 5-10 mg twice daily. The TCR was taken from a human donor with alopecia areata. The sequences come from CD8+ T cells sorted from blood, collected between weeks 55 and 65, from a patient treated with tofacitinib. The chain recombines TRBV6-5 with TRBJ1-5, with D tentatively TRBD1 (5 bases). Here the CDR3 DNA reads TGTGCCAGCAGTTATATGGGGGGGCCCCAGCATTTT. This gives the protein CASSYMGGPQHF.